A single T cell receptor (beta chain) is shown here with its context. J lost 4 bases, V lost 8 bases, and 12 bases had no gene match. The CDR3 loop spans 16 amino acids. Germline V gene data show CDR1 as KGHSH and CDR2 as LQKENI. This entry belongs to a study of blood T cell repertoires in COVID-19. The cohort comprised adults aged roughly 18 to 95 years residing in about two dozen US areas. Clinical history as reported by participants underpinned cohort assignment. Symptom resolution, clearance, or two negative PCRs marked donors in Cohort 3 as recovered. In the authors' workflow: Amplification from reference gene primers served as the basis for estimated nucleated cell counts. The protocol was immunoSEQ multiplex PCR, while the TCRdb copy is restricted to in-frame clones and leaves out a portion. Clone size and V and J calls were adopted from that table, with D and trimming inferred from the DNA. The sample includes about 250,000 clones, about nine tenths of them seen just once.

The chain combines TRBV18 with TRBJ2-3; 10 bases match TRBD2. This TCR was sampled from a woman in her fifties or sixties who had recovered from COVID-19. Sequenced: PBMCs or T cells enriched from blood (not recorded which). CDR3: CASTRGLAGDADTQYF. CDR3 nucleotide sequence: TGTGCCAGCACCCGCGGGCTAGCGGGAGACGCAGATACGCAGTATTTT.